These 24 T cell receptor beta chains were all obtained from the same sample, sequenced in a study of spatial heterogeneity in lung cancer. Indicated time point: sample taken at primary tumor resection. Researchers sequenced whole RNA taken from tumor, nontumor lung or frozen PBMC without sorting. TCRdb re-called the 5' RACE reads through MiXCR, storing one row per CDR3 protein. The sample holds 90,000 to 95,000 distinct CDR3 sequences, approximately 12% seen once. The sample was PBMCs, taken at surgery. Receptor source: a male donor with early-stage non-small cell lung cancer.

This clonotype was detected many times. The chain carries TRBV2 and TRBJ2-5, with D possibly being TRBD1 (5 bases). CDR1 and CDR2 from the germline V gene are SNHLY and FYNNEI. The CDR3 loop spans 13 amino acids. The germline V and J ends were trimmed by 4 bases and 1 base, with 7 bases remaining between them. This CDR3 reads CASSGQLQETQYF. DNA of the CDR3: TGTGCCAGCAGTGGACAGCTCCAAGAGACCCAGTACTTC. Full variable domain (rest looked up from reference TRBV2 and TRBJ2-5): EPEVTQTPSHQVTQMGQEVILRCVPISNHLYFYWYRQILGQKVEFLVSFYNNEISEKSEIFDDQFSVERPDGSNFTLKIRSTKLEDSAMYFCASSGQLQETQYFGPGTRLLVL.

This clonotype appeared many times. V is TRBV28 and J is TRBJ2-6; no firm D call. The CDR3 is made up of 14 amino acids. The V end lost 6 bases, the J end lost 0 bases, and 6 bases lay between the germline ends. Germline lookup yields CDR1 MDHEN and CDR2 SYDVKM. CDR3 residues: CASRRSSGANVLTF. In nucleotides, the CDR3 is TGTGCCAGCAGACGGAGCTCTGGGGCCAACGTCCTGACTTTC.

This clonotype showed up just a few times. The rearrangement links TRBV7-2 to TRBJ2-5; no firm D call. Germline assignment: CDR1 SGHTA and CDR2 FQGNSA. The CDR3 length is 14 residues. V shed 5 bases and J shed 2 bases, with 12 bases lying between them. CDR3 region: CASSEGLKQETQYF. DNA for the CDR3: TGTGCCAGCAGCGAAGGGTTGAAACAAGAGACCCAGTACTTC.

The chain combines TRBV9 with TRBJ2-3; D unclear. The CDR3 extends over 13 amino acids. The germline CDR1 and CDR2 sequences are SGDLS and YYNGEE. With 0 bases removed from V and 2 bases from J, the gap between germline ends came to 4 bases. The CDR3: CASSVEATDTQYF. CDR3 nucleotide sequence: TGTGCCAGCAGCGTAGAAGCCACAGATACGCAGTATTTT.

This clonotype was seen only a few times. The chain links TRBV29-1 to TRBJ2-7; 10 bases fit TRBD2. CDR1 is SQVTM and CDR2 is ANQGSEA in the germline V gene. The CDR3 totals 17 residues. With V trimmed by 0 bases and J by 4 bases, 12 bases remained unmatched. Written as DNA, the CDR3 is TGCAGCGTTGAAGATCCAATGGCTAGCGGGAGTAGGTACGAGCAGTACTTC. It codes for CSVEDPMASGSRYEQYF.

Only a few counts were recorded for this clonotype. This chain joins TRBV6-2 or TRBV6-3 and TRBJ2-1, with 15 bases aligning to TRBD2. Looked up from germline, CDR1 is MNHEY and CDR2 is SVGEGT. CDR3 length: 18 amino acids. V dropped 0 bases and J dropped 7; count of bases not matched to a gene: 7. The CDR3 protein is CASSYSSGLAGGRNEQFF. The CDR3 DNA follows: TGTGCCAGCAGTTACTCGAGTGGACTAGCGGGAGGGAGGAATGAGCAGTTCTTC.

The V and J genes are TRBV5-1 and TRBJ2-1, with D maybe TRBD2 (6 bases). Trimming cost V 0 bases and J 2 bases, with 9 bases left between them. CDR1 is SGHRS and CDR2 is YFSETQ in the germline V gene. The CDR3 loop spans 15 amino acids. This CDR3 reads CASSLAGLPYNEQFF. In nucleotides, the CDR3 is TGCGCCAGCAGCTTGGCGGGACTCCCCTACAATGAGCAGTTCTTC. Looking up the rest from reference TRBV5-1 and TRBJ2-1 gives the full variable domain: KAGVTQTPRYLIKTRGQQVTLSCSPISGHRSVSWYQQTPGQGLQFLFEYFSETQRNKGNFPGRFSGRQFSNSRSEMNVSTLELGDSALYLCASSLAGLPYNEQFFGPGTRLTVL.

This clonotype was counted ten times or more. The chain is built from TRBV3-1 and TRBJ2-3; D gene uncertain. Trimming removed 4 bases at V and 0 bases at J, with 8 bases between. Germline V gene lookup returns CDR1 LGHDT and CDR2 YNNKEL (reference sequence). The CDR3 is 14 amino acids. The CDR3 nucleotides are TGTGCCAGCAGCCTTGGGCGCAGCACAGATACGCAGTATTTT. Translated, it gives CASSLGRSTDTQYF.

By share, this clonotype counts as medium-sized. This chain joins TRBV11-2 and TRBJ2-3; D gene ambiguous. Trimming took 5 bases from V and 2 from J, leaving 5 bases between them. The CDR3 is 12 residues long. Germline V gene sequence: CDR1 SGHAT, CDR2 FQNNGV. The CDR3 sequence is CASSHFTDTQYF. The DNA for the CDR3 is TGTGCCAGCAGCCACTTCACAGATACGCAGTATTTT.

V gene TRBV3-1 combines with J gene TRBJ2-1; the match to TRBD2 covers 9 bases. J gave up 5 bases and V 2 bases, and 7 bases lay outside the gene matches. Germline V CDR1 and CDR2: LGHDT, YNNKEL (reference sequence). The CDR3 totals 16 residues. This CDR3 reads CASSQLAGVGDNEQFF. Here the CDR3 DNA reads TGTGCCAGCAGCCAATTAGCGGGAGTGGGGGACAATGAGCAGTTCTTC.

This clonotype was recorded at least ten times. The genes are TRBV28 and TRBJ2-3, with TRBD1 identical over 7 bases. The CDR3 covers 12 residues. J lost 5 bases, V lost 7 bases, and 3 bases had no gene match. Germline loops: CDR1 MDHEN, CDR2 SYDVKM. The DNA for the CDR3 is TGTGCCAGCAAGGGGGACAGAGATACGCAGTATTTT. Amino acids: CASKGDRDTQYF. Based on the CDR3 plus reference TRBV28 and TRBJ2-3, the full variable domain is DVKVTQSSRYLVKRTGEKVFLECVQDMDHENMFWYRQDPGLGLRLIYFSYDVKMKEKGDIPEGYSVSREKKERFSLILESASTNQTSMYLCASKGDRDTQYFGPGTRLTVL.

A few counts support this clonotype. This chain connects TRBV28 to TRBJ2-5; perhaps D is TRBD1 or TRBD2 (6 bases each). With 5 bases removed from V and 0 bases from J, the gap between germline ends came to 19 bases. The CDR3 is 17 amino acids. CDR1 and CDR2 (germline): MDHEN, SYDVKM. The CDR3 coding sequence is TGTGCCAGCAGTCAACCGAGTCGGGGGCCGTACCAAGAGACCCAGTACTTC. Translated: CASSQPSRGPYQETQYF.

A few counts support this clonotype. The chain links TRBV7-2 to TRBJ2-1, with a possible D match to TRBD1 (5 bases). Trimming removed 3 bases from V and 2 bases from J, with 14 bases in between. The germline CDR1 and CDR2 sequences are SGHTA and FQGNSA. This CDR3 region has 16 residues. CDR3 nucleotides: TGTGCCAGCAGCTTCCCCGGACAAAGGGCCTACAATGAGCAGTTCTTC. As protein: CASSFPGQRAYNEQFF.

This clonotype was seen many times. The chain has TRBV7-2 and TRBJ2-5; 9 nucleotides line up with TRBD2. Germline V lookup: CDR1 SGHTA, CDR2 FQGNSA. The CDR3 spans 17 residues. With 3 bases clipped from V and 1 base from J, the junction kept 9 bases outside the gene matches. CDR3: CASSFASGAGGQETQYF. The CDR3, as DNA: TGTGCCAGCAGCTTCGCTAGCGGGGCCGGGGGCCAAGAGACCCAGTACTTC.

Ten or more counts support this clonotype. This chain links TRBV5-6 with TRBJ2-1, with 8 bases fitting TRBD2. From germline, CDR1 is SGHDT and CDR2 YYEEEE. The CDR3 totals 15 residues. V was pared by 2 bases and J by 5 bases, with 6 bases of the junction left unmatched. CDR3 sequence (DNA): TGTGCCAGCAGCTTAGCGGGAGAAGGGGACAATGAGCAGTTCTTC. Protein product: CASSLAGEGDNEQFF.

This clonotype was seen many times. The DNA for the CDR3 is TGTGCCAGCGGGGGGACAGGGTCAAATCAGCCCCAGCATTTT. It is translated as CASGGTGSNQPQHF. The V gene is TRBV6-1, the J gene TRBJ1-5; 9 positions agree with TRBD1. This CDR3 spans 14 amino acids. Germline trimming cut 8 bases from V and 4 bases from J; bases unmatched to any gene: 6. CDR1 is MNHNS and CDR2 is SASEGT in the germline V gene.

J is TRBJ2-3 and V is TRBV11-1; D gene uncertain. V lost 3 bases to trimming and J lost 1 base, with 14 bases between them. The CDR3 extends over 16 amino acids. Germline values: CDR1 SGHAT, CDR2 FQDESV (reference sequence). The CDR3 sequence: CASSFLRTAGTDTQYF. The CDR3 DNA is TGTGCCAGCAGCTTTCTGCGGACGGCTGGCACAGATACGCAGTATTTT.

As concerns this clonotype: At one end the junction does not follow the germline gene, possibly because of a read error. The CDR3 coding sequence is TGTGCCAGCACCCAAAGTGGGTACAATGAGCAGTTCTTC. Protein sequence: CASTQSGYNEQFF. J is TRBJ2-1 and V is TRBV14, with D hard to call. Germline CDR1 and CDR2: SGHDN and FVKESK. The CDR3 has 13 residues.

This clonotype has more than one count but fewer than ten. J is TRBJ2-1 and V is TRBV10-3, with 12 bases matching TRBD2. The V and J ends lost 4 bases and 1 base, in that order; junction bases with no gene match: 14. This CDR3 is 20 amino acids long. Germline CDR1 and CDR2: ENHRY and SYGVKD. The CDR3 loop is CAISAAGTSGPVGSYNEQFF. The CDR3 DNA sequence: TGTGCCATCAGTGCCGCCGGGACTAGCGGGCCGGTGGGGTCCTACAATGAGCAGTTCTTC.

CDR3 DNA sequence: TGTGCCAGCAGCTTTATACCGGGAGCGGTCCTAGTATACGAGCAGTACTTC. This codes for CASSFIPGAVLVYEQYF. This rearrangement joins TRBV7-9 to TRBJ2-7; D possibly corresponds to TRBD2 (6 bases). The V end lost 3 bases, the J end lost 4 bases, and 22 bases lay between the germline ends. CDR3 length equals 17 residues. From germline, CDR1 is SEHNR and CDR2 FQNEAQ (reference sequence).

This clonotype was seen a few times. The chain links TRBV28 to TRBJ2-4, with TRBD2 identical over 8 bases. V shed 6 bases and J 0 bases; nucleotides not matched to a gene: 13. The CDR3 is 18 amino acids. Germline CDR1 MDHEN, CDR2 SYDVKM. CDR3 region: CASSSGRAGGIAKNIQYF. DNA for the CDR3: TGTGCCAGCAGCTCGGGGAGGGCGGGGGGTATAGCCAAAAACATTCAGTACTTC.

For the CDR3, the DNA is TGCGCCAGCAGCCCGAACCCGGGACTAGCGGGACTAGCCAAAAACATTCAGTACTTC. Its translation: CASSPNPGLAGLAKNIQYF. The genes are TRBV5-1 and TRBJ2-4, with 13 bases fitting TRBD2. Trimming cost V 4 bases and J 0 bases; bases outside gene matches: 10. The CDR3 sequence is 19 residues long. The germline gives CDR1 SGHRS, CDR2 YFSETQ.

V and J are TRBV2 and TRBJ2-6; D not resolved. The CDR3 is 13 residues long. Trimming removed 7 bases from V and 2 bases from J, with 6 bases in between. Germline V lookup: CDR1 SNHLY, CDR2 FYNNEI. CDR3 nucleotide sequence: TGTGCCAGCAACGAGCCTGGGGCCAACGTCCTGACTTTC. Protein: CASNEPGANVLTF.

The chain has TRBV5-1 and TRBJ2-7, with 8 positions matching TRBD2. Germline trimming cut 4 bases from V and 4 bases from J; bases unmatched to any gene: 10. The CDR3 has 15 amino acids. Germline V gene lookup returns CDR1 SGHRS and CDR2 YFSETQ. CDR3 loop: CASSGGSGRGYEQYF. The CDR3 DNA follows: TGCGCCAGCAGCGGGGGAAGCGGGAGAGGATACGAGCAGTACTTC.